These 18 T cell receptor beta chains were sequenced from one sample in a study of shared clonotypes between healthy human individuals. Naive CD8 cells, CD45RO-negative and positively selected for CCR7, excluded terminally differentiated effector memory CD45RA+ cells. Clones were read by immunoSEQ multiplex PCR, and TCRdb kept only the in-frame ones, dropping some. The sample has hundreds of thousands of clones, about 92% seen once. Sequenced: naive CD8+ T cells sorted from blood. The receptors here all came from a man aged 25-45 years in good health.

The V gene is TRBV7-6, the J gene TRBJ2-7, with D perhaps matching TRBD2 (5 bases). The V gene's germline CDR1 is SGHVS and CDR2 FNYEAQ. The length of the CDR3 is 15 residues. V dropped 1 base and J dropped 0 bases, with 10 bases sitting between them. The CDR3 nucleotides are TGTGCCAGCAGCTTAGGTATCGGGAACTCCTACGAGCAGTACTTC. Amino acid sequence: CASSLGIGNSYEQYF.

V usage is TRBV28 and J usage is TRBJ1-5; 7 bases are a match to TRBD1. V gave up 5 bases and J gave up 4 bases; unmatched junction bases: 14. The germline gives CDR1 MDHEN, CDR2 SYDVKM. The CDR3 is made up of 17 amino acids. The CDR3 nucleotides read TGTGCCAGCAGTAGGCTAATAACAGGGGACACGAATCAGCCCCAGCATTTT. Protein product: CASSRLITGDTNQPQHF.

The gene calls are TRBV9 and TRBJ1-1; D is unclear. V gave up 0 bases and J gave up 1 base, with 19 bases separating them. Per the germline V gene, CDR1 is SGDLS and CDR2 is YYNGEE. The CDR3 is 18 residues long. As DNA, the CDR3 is TGTGCCAGCAGCGTAGTGGGAGGGCCGGGATCCGAGAACACTGAAGCTTTCTTT. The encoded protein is CASSVVGGPGSENTEAFF.

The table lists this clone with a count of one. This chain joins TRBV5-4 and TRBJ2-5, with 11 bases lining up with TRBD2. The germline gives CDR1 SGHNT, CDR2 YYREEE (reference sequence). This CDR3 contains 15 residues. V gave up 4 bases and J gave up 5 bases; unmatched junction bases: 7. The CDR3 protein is CASSPGTSGLETQYF. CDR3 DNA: TGTGCCAGCAGCCCCGGGACTAGCGGACTTGAGACCCAGTACTTC.

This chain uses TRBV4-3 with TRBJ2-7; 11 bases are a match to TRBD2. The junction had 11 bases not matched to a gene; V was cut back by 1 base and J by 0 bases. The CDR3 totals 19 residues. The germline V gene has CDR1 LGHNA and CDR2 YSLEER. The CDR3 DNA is TGCGCCAGCAGCCAAGGGGGTCTAGCGGGAGGATCCCGCTCCTACGAGCAGTACTTC. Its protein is CASSQGGLAGGSRSYEQYF.

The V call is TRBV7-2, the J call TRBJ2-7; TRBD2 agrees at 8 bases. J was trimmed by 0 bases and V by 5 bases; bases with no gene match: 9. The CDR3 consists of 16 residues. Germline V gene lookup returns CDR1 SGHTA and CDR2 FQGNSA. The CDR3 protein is CASSPGLVALSYEQYF. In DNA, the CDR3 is TGTGCCAGCAGCCCGGGACTAGTCGCCCTCTCCTACGAGCAGTACTTC. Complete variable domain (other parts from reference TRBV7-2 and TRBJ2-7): GAGVSQSPSNKVTEKGKDVELRCDPISGHTALYWYRQSLGQGLEFLIYFQGNSAPDKSGLPSDRFSAERTGGSVSTLTIQRTQQEDSAVYLCASSPGLVALSYEQYFGPGTRLTVT.

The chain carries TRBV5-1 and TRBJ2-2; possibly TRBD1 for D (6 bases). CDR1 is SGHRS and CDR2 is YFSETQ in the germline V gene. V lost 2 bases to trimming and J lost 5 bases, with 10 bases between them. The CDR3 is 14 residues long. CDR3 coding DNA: TGCGCCAGCAGCTTAAAACAGGGAACCGGGGAGCTGTTTTTT. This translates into CASSLKQGTGELFF.

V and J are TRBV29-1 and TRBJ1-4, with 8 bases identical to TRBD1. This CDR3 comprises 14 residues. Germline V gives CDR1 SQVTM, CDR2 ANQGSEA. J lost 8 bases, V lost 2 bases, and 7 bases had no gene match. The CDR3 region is CSVERQGMGEKLFF. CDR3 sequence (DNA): TGCAGCGTTGAACGACAGGGGATGGGGGAAAAACTGTTTTTT.

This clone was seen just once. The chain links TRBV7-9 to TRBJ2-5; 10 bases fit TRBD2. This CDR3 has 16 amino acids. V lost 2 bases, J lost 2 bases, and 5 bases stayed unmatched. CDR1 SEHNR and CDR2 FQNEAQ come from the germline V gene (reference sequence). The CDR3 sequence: CASSLPGLAAQETQYF. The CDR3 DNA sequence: TGTGCCAGCAGCTTACCCGGACTAGCGGCTCAAGAGACCCAGTACTTC.

CDR3 region: CASSRMLSSTDTQYF. The CDR3 nucleotides are TGCGCCAGCAGCCGGATGCTCTCTAGCACAGATACGCAGTATTTT. The chain employs TRBV4-1 and TRBJ2-3, with D hard to call. Trimming removed 4 bases at V and 0 bases at J, with 11 bases between. This CDR3 has 15 residues. Per germline, CDR1 MGHRA and CDR2 YSYEKL.

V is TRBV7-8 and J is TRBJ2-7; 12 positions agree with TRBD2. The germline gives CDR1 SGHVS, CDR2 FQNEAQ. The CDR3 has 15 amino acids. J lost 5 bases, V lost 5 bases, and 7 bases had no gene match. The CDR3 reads CASSITSGRIDEQYF. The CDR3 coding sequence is TGTGCCAGCAGCATCACTAGCGGGAGGATCGACGAGCAGTACTTC.

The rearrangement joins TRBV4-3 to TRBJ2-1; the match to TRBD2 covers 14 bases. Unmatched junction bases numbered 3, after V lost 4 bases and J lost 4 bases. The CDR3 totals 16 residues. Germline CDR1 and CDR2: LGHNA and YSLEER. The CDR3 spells CASSPRTSGRYNEQFF. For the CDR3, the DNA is TGCGCCAGCAGCCCTAGGACTAGCGGGAGGTACAATGAGCAGTTCTTC.

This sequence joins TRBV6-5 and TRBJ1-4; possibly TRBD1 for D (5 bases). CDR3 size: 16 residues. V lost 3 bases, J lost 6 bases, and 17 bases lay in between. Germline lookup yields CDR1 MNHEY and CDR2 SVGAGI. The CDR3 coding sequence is TGTGCCAGCAGTTATCTGGGTGAACGGGGGGATGAAAAACTGTTTTTT. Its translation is CASSYLGERGDEKLFF.

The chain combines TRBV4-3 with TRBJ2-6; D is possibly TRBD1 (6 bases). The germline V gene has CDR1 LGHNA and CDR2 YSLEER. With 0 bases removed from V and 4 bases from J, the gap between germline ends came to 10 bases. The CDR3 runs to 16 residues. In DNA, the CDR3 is TGCGCCAGCAGCCAAGATCAGGGGTGGGGGGCCAACGTCCTGACTTTC. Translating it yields CASSQDQGWGANVLTF.

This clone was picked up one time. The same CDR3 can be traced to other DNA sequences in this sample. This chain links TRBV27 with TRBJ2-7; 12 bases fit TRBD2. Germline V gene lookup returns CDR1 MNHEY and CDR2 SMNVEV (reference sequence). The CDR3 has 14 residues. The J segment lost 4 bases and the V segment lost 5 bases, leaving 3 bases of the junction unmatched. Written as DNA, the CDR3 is TGTGCCAGCAGTCTACTAGCGGGAGGATACGAGCAGTACTTC. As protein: CASSLLAGGYEQYF.

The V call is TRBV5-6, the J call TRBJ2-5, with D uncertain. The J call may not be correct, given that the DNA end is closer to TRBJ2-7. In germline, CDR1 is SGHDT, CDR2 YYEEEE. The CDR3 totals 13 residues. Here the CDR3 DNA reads TGTGCCAGCAGCCGCGGCTCACAATACGAGCAGTACTTC. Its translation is CASSRGSQYEQYF.

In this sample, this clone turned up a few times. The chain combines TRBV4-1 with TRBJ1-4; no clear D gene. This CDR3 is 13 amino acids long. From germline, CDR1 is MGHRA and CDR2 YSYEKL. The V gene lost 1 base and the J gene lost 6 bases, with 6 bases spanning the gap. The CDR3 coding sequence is TGCGCCAGCAGCCAAGGCACAGATGAAAAACTGTTTTTT. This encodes CASSQGTDEKLFF.

The CDR3 nucleotides read TGTGCCAGTACGGCGCCGGACAGTTCGGCCGGGGAGCTGTTTTTT. It yields the protein CASTAPDSSAGELFF. This chain connects TRBV19 to TRBJ2-2; tentative D call: TRBD1 (6 bases). V was cut by 7 bases and J by 6 bases, with 18 bases left in between. Germline V gene data show CDR1 as LNHDA and CDR2 as SQIVND (reference sequence). The CDR3 has 15 residues.